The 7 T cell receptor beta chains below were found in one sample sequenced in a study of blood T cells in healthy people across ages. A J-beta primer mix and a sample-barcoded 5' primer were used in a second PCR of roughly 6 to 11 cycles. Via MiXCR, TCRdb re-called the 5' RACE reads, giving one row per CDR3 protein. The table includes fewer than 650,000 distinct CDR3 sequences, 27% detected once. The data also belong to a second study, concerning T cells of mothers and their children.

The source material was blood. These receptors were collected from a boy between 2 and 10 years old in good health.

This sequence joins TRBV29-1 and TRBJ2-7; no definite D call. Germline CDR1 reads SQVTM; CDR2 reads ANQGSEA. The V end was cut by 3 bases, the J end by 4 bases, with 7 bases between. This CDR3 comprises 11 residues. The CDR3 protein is CSVELGYEQYF. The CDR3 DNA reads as TGCAGCGTTGAGTTGGGTTACGAGCAGTACTTC.

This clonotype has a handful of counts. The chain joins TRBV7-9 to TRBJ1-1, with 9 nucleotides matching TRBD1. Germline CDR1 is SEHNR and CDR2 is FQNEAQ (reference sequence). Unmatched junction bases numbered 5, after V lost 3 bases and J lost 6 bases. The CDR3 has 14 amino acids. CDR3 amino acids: CASSFRDRVPEAFF. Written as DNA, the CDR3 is TGTGCCAGCAGCTTCCGGGACAGGGTCCCTGAAGCTTTCTTT.

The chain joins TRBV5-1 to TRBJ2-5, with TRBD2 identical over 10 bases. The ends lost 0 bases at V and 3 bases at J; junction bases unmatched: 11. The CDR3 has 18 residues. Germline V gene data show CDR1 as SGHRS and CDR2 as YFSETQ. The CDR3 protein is CASSLAPTSGAAKETQYF. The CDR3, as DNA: TGCGCCAGCAGCTTGGCCCCCACTAGCGGGGCGGCCAAAGAGACCCAGTACTTC.

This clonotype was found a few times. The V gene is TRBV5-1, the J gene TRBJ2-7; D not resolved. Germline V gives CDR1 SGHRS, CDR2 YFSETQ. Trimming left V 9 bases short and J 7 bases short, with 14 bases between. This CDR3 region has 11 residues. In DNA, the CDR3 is TGCGCCAACAAACTGGTGGGGGAGCAGTACTTC. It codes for CANKLVGEQYF.

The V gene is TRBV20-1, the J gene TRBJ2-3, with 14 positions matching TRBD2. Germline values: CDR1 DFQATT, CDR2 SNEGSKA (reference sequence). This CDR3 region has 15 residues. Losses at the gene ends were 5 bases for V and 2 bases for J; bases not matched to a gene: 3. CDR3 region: CSAPGLAGATDTQYF. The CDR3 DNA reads TGCAGTGCTCCGGGACTAGCGGGGGCCACAGATACGCAGTATTTT.

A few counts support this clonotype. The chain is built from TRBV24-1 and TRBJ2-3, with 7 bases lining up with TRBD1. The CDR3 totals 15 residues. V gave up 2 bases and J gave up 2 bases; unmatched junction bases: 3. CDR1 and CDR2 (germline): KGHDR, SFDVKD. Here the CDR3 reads CATSDSGQITDTQYF. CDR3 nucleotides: TGTGCCACCAGTGATTCGGGACAGATCACAGATACGCAGTATTTT.

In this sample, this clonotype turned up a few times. The CDR3 sequence is CASSQGDGTGKSGANVLTF. The CDR3, as DNA: TGCGCCAGCAGCCAAGGGGATGGGACAGGGAAGTCTGGGGCCAACGTCCTGACTTTC. The gene calls are TRBV4-3 and TRBJ2-6; 9 bases line up with TRBD1. This CDR3 spans 19 amino acids. Germline trimming cut 1 base from V and 1 base from J; bases unmatched to any gene: 8. Germline V lookup: CDR1 LGHNA, CDR2 YSLEER.